The T cell receptor (beta chain) under discussion was sequenced for a study of radiation and T cells in renal cell carcinoma. V was clipped by 1 base and J by 5 bases, with 6 bases between them. In germline, CDR1 is LNHNV, CDR2 YYDKDF (reference sequence). This CDR3 comprises 13 residues. Profiling relied on immunoSEQ multiplex PCR, and the TCRdb table lists in-frame clones only, not all of them. The table records some 80,000 clones, 80% to 90% of them present only once. Noted time point: blood 2 weeks post-SBRT. As to treatment: 15 Gy SBRT to primary tumor, nephrectomy 4 weeks later. This chain uses TRBV15 with TRBJ2-1, with D maybe TRBD2 (5 bases). The clonotype was recovered from a woman aged 45 to 65 with renal cell carcinoma. Sample: blood, taken from a patient whose treatment included radiotherapy and nephrectomy. The DNA for the CDR3 is TGTGCCACCAGCAGAGGGGGAGACAATGAGCAGTTCTTC. It specifies CATSRGGDNEQFF.